This T cell receptor (beta chain) was recorded in a study of blood T cell repertoires in COVID-19. Turning to the study itself: The study drew acute and convalescent COVID-19 samples from the United States, Italy and Spain.

Germline CDR1 reads SGHRS; CDR2 reads YFSETQ. The CDR3 is made up of 14 amino acids. Losses at the gene ends were 2 bases for V and 5 bases for J; bases not matched to a gene: 3. A Seattle source enrolled patients during active infection and followed them longitudinally. The table came from immunoSEQ multiplex PCR; TCRdb's copy has only in-frame clones and leaves some out. This sample has about 220,000 clones, with 70% to 90% found just once. Source material: peripheral blood. The V gene is TRBV5-1, the J gene TRBJ2-1, with 8 bases identical to TRBD2. This clonotype was sampled from a woman in her sixties or seventies with COVID-19, enrolled during active disease. The CDR3 DNA is TGCGCCAGCAGCTTAGCGGGGGCCAACAATGAGCAGTTCTTC. Protein sequence: CASSLAGANNEQFF.